In its sample, the clone carrying this T cell receptor beta chain was seen a few times. Its antigen is currently unknown. This sample stems from a study of shared clonotypes between healthy human individuals. The ends were cut back, 3 bases at V and 3 bases at J, with 12 bases in the middle. The CDR3 consists of 14 residues. The V gene's germline CDR1 is MNHNS and CDR2 SASEGT. Assay runs were performed at deep level. Produced via immunoSEQ multiplex PCR; TCRdb's table is partial and in-frame only. This sample has some 1,400,000 clones, with around 95% found just once. The study, taken as a whole, reports: Clonotypes not shared had lower generation probabilities than those common to all four donors.

The sequence derives from a man younger than 45 in good health. The sequenced sample was naive CD4+ T cells sorted from blood. Indicated subset: CD45RA+ positively selected. This chain uses TRBV6-1 with TRBJ2-7; possible D gene TRBD1, 5 bases. CDR3 DNA sequence: TGTGCCAGCAGTGATTCTGGACAAAGCTACGAGCAGTACTTC. Encoded protein: CASSDSGQSYEQYF.